What follows describes a single T cell receptor (beta chain). This CDR3 has 15 amino acids. The V end was cut by 4 bases, the J end by 4 bases, with 17 bases between. In germline, CDR1 is SGHDT, CDR2 YYEEEE. These data are taken from a study of patients and donors after allogeneic stem cell transplantation. TCRdb redid the calling of the RT-PCR reads with MiXCR, one entry per CDR3 protein. This sample has under 200,000 distinct CDR3 sequences; approximately 30% occur once, and the top ten carry around 3.2%. The TCR comes from a human donor who was either an allogeneic HSCT recipient or a stem cell or donor lymphocyte infusion donor (not recorded which). It is not recorded whose cells these are; they may come from a transplant donor. Material for sequencing was blood, either unsorted or a sorted T cell fraction (not recorded which). The rearrangement uses TRBV5-6 and TRBJ1-2; D may be TRBD1 (6 bases). The CDR3 DNA reads as TGTGCCAGCAGCGCCTCAGGGGTTTCGTTCTATGGCTACACCTTC. Amino acids: CASSASGVSFYGYTF. Together with reference TRBV5-6 and TRBJ1-2, the CDR3 gives the full variable domain: DAGVTQSPTHLIKTRGQQVTLRCSPKSGHDTVSWYQQALGQGPQFIFQYYEEEERQRGNFPDRFSGHQFPNYSSELNVNALLLGDSALYLCASSASGVSFYGYTFGSGTRLTVV.